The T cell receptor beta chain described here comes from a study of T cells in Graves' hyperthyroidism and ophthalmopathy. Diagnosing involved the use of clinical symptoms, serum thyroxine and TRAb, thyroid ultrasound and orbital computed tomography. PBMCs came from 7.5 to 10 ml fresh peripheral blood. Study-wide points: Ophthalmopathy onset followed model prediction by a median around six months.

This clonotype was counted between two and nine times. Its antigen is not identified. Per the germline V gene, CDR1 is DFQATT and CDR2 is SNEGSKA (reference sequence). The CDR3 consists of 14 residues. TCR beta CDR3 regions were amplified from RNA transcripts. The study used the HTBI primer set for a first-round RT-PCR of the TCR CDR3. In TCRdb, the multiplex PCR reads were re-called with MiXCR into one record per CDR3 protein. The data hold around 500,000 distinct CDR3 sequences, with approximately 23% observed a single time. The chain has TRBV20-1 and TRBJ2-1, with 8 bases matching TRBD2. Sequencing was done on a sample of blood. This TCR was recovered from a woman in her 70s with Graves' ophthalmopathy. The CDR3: CSAEVGTSLNEQFF. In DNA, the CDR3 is TGCAGCGCCGAAGTAGGGACTAGTCTCAATGAGCAGTTCTTC.